This TCR beta chain appears in the sequencing data of a study of blood T cell repertoires in COVID-19. Looking at the study overall: Some COVID-19 samples were acute and others convalescent; all came from the United States, Italy and Spain. The cDNA or gDNA used as material had been derived from T cells, B-cell-depleted T cells, or PBMCs.

In the original workflow: Amplification of reference gene primers was used by the study to estimate nucleated cell counts. Clones were sequenced by immunoSEQ multiplex PCR, and TCRdb holds only the in-frame ones, with some missing. That table furnishes V, J and clone size, whereas the DNA furnished D and trimming. The table records approximately 230,000 clones, 84% of them present only once. The CDR3 length is 12 residues. CDR1 and CDR2 from the germline V gene are MNHNY and SVGAGI (reference sequence). Trimming left V 6 bases short and J 5 bases short, with 10 bases between. The clonotype comes from a man aged 25 to 40 with active or convalescent COVID-19. J is TRBJ1-1 and V is TRBV6-6, with D possibly being TRBD1 (5 bases). Specimen: peripheral blood. The DNA of the CDR3 is TGTGCCAGCAGGCAGACAGAAACTGAAGCTTTCTTT. As protein: CASRQTETEAFF.